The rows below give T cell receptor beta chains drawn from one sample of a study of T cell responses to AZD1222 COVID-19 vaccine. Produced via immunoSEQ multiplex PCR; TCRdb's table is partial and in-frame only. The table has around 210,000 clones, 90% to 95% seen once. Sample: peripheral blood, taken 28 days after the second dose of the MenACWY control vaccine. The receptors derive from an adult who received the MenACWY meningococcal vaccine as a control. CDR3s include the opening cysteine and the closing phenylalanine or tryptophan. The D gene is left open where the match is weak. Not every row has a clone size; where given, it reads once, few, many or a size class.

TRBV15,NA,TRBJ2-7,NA,TGTGCCACCGAGCAGGGGACCGCGGGTCAGCAGTACTTC,CATEQGTAGQQYF
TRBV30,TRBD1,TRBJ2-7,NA,TGTGCCTGGAGTAAGGGACAGGGCCTCTACGAGCAGTACTTC,CAWSKGQGLYEQYF
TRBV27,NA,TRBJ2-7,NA,TGTGCCAGCAGTCCGGGACTGTTCTACGAGCAGTACTTC,CASSPGLFYEQYF
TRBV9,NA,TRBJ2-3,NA,TGTGCCAGCAGCGTACTGGGTGATACGCAGTATTTT,CASSVLGDTQYF
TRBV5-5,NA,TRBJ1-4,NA,TGTGCCAGCAGCTTGGAAGGGCTGAATGAAAAACTGTTTTTT,CASSLEGLNEKLFF
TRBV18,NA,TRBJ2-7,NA,TGTGCCAGCTCACCAGCGACAGGTTCATCCTACGAGCAGTACTTC,CASSPATGSSYEQYF
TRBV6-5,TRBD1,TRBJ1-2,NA,TGTGCCAGCAAACCGACAGGGGGAAATGGCTACACCTTC,CASKPTGGNGYTF
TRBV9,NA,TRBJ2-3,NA,TGTGCCAGCAGCGGCGGAGGGGGGAATACAGATACGCAGTATTTT,CASSGGGGNTDTQYF
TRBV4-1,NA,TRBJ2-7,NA,TGCGCCAGCAGCCAAGGCCTGGGAGCCCTCTCCTACGAGCAGTACTTC,CASSQGLGALSYEQYF
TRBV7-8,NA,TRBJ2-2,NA,TGTGCCAGCAGCCAAGAGACCGGTGTCGTGAGGGCCGGGGAGCTGTTTTTT,CASSQETGVVRAGELFF
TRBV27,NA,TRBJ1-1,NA,TGTGCCAGCAGCCTCACTTTATTGACAGACGGTGAAGCTTTCTTT,CASSLTLLTDGEAFF
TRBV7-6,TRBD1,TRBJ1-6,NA,TGTGCCAGCAGCTTAGGTCCGGGACAGGGCGGCTCACCCCTCCACTTT,CASSLGPGQGGSPLHF
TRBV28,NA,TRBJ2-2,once,TGTGCCAGCAGCCGAATCGCGGGGCTCGGGGAGCTGTTTTTT,CASSRIAGLGELFF
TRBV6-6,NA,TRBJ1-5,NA,TGTGCCAGCAGTGACCGAGTGGCCAATCAGCCCCAGCATTTT,CASSDRVANQPQHF
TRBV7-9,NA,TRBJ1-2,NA,TGTGCCAGCAGCGGAGAGCCGGGGCAGGTGAATGGCTACACCTTC,CASSGEPGQVNGYTF
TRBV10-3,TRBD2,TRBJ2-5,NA,TGTGCCACCTCCCCGGGGGGGCCCCAAGAGACCCAGTACTTC,CATSPGGPQETQYF
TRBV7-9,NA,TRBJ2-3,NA,TGTGCCAGCAGCCCTCGACAGGGCACAGATACGCAGTATTTT,CASSPRQGTDTQYF
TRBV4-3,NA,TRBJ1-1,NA,TGCGCCAGCAGCCAAGATCGGCAGAGCGTCACTGAAGCTTTCTTT,CASSQDRQSVTEAFF
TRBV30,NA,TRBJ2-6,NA,TGTGCCTGGAGTGCAGGGAGTGGGGCCAACGTCCTGACTTTC,CAWSAGSGANVLTF
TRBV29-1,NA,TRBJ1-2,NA,TGCAGCGTTGAATACGACACCTATGGCTACACCTTC,CSVEYDTYGYTF
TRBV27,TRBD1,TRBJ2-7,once,TGTGCCAGCAGTCCGCGCACAGGGGGCCTACTCTACGAGCAGTACTTC,CASSPRTGGLLYEQYF
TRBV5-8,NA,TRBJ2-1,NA,TGTGCCAGCAGCTTGGCCGGGAGCTCCTACAATGAGCAGTTCTTC,CASSLAGSSYNEQFF
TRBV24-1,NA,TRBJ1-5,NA,TGTGCCACCAGTGAGGGCTGGCAGCCCCAGCATTTT,CATSEGWQPQHF
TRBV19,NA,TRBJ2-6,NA,TGTGCCAGTAAGCACGGATCCAGCTCTGGGGCCAACGTCCTGACTTTC,CASKHGSSSGANVLTF
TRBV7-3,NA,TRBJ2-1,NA,TGTGCCAGCAGCTTATTAGGAGGATCCTCCTACAATGAGCAGTTCTTC,CASSLLGGSSYNEQFF
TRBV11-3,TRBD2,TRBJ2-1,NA,TGTGCCAGCAGCTCTAGCGGGGAAGTCTACAATGAGCAGTTCTTC,CASSSSGEVYNEQFF
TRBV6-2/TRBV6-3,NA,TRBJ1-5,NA,TGTGCCAGCAGTTACTCTTGGGATCTCTATCAGCCCCAGCATTTT,CASSYSWDLYQPQHF
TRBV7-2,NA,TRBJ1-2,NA,TGTGCCAGCAGCTTATCGTGGGGATCGGGCTGGGGCTACTTC,CASSLSWGSGWGYF
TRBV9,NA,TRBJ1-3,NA,TGTGCCAGCACCGGGACGACTGGAAACACCATATATTTT,CASTGTTGNTIYF
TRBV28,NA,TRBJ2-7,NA,TGTGCCAGCAGCCCCCCCGGCCCTATCCTCTACGAGCAGTACTTC,CASSPPGPILYEQYF
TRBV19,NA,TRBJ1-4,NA,TGTGCCAGTAGCGATACAGGGCTGGCTAATGAAAAACTGTTTTTT,CASSDTGLANEKLFF
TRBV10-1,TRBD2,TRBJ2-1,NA,TGCGCCAGCAGGCTTAATGGGGAGGGATACAATGAGCAGTTCTTC,CASRLNGEGYNEQFF
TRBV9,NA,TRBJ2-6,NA,TGTGCCAGCAGCGTTCTAGGCGGCAGGGGAGGCTCTGGGGCCAACGTCCTGACTTTC,CASSVLGGRGGSGANVLTF
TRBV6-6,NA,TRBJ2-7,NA,TGTGCCAGCACGGGGGCCAGCTACGAGCAGTACTTC,CASTGASYEQYF
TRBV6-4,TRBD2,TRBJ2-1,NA,TGTGCCAGCAGTAACCTAGCGGGGGGACCGTACAATGAGCAGTTCTTC,CASSNLAGGPYNEQFF
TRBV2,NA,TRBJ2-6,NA,TGTGCCAGCAGCCCCGGGTCCGGGCCCGGGGCCAACGTCCTGACTTTC,CASSPGSGPGANVLTF
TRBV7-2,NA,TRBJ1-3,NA,TGTGCCAGCAGCCAGCAGGGTGGCTCTGGAAACACCATATATTTT,CASSQQGGSGNTIYF
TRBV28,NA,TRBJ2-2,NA,TGTGCCAGCAGTTCGACAGGGAGGCGAGGCACCGGGGAGCTGTTTTTT,CASSSTGRRGTGELFF
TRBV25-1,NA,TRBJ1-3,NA,TGTGCCAGCAGTGAATACGGAATTGGGACTGGAAACACCATATATTTT,CASSEYGIGTGNTIYF
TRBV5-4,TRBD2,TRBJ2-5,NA,TGTGCCAGCAGCTACGGGGGGACTAGCGGGAGGGCGGAGACCCAGTACTTC,CASSYGGTSGRAETQYF
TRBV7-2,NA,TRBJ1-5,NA,TGTGCCAGCAGCTTAACAGGGTTGAAGCCCCAGCATTTT,CASSLTGLKPQHF
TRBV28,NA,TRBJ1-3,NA,TGTGCCAGCAGTTTAATAACTGGAAACACCATATATTTT,CASSLITGNTIYF
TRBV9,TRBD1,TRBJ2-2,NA,TGTGCCAGCAGCGTAGCGGCAGGGGGCGTAAACACCGGGGAGCTGTTTTTT,CASSVAAGGVNTGELFF
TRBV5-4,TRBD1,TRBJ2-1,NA,TGTGCCAGCAGCCAAGGAGTCAGGGGGAACAATGAGCAGTTCTTC,CASSQGVRGNNEQFF
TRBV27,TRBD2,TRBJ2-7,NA,TGTGCCAGCAGTCGCCGCGGGAGGGCCATCGAGCAGTACTTC,CASSRRGRAIEQYF
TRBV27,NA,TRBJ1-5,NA,TGTGCCAGCAGCTTCGACTCAAATCAGCCCCAGCATTTT,CASSFDSNQPQHF
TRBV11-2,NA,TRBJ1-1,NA,TGTGCCAGCAGCATACAGGGAATGAACACTGAAGCTTTCTTT,CASSIQGMNTEAFF
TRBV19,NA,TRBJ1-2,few,TGTGCCAGTAGTATCCTGGACAGATATGGCTACACCTTC,CASSILDRYGYTF
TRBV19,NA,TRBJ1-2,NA,TGTGCCAGTAGTATGGTACAGCGTACCGGTGGCTACACCTTC,CASSMVQRTGGYTF
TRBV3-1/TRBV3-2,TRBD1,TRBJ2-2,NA,TGTGCCAGCAGCCCTCGACAGGGTCGGGACACCGGGGAGCTGTTTTTT,CASSPRQGRDTGELFF
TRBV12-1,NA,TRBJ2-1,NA,TGTGCCAGCAGCTTAACCGGGAGGGCTTCGAGTGAGCAGTTCTTC,CASSLTGRASSEQFF
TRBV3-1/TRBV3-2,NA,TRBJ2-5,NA,TGTGCCAGCAGCAATCGGAGGGTCGGGGGAGGCCGGGAGACCCAGTACTTC,CASSNRRVGGGRETQYF
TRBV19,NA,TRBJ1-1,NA,TGTGCCAGTAGCGCTATGGGGGGCCCTGAAGCTTTCTTT,CASSAMGGPEAFF